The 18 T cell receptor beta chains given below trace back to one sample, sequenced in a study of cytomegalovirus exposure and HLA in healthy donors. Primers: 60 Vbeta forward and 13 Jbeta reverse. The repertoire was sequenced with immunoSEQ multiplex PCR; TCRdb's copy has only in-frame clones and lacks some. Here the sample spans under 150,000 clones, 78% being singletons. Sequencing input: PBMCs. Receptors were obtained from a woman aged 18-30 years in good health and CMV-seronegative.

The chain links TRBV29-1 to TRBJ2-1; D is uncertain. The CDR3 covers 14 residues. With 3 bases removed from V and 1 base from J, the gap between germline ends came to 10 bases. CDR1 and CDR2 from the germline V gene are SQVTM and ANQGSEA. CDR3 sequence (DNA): TGCAGCGTTGATTTCAGAAGTTCCTACAATGAGCAGTTCTTC. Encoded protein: CSVDFRSSYNEQFF.

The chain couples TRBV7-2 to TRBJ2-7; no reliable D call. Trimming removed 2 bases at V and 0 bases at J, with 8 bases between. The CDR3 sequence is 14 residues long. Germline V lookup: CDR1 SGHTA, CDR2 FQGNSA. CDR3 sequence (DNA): TGTGCCAGCAGCTTAATGGAGCGCTCCTACGAGCAGTACTTC. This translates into CASSLMERSYEQYF.

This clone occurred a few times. CDR3 protein: CASRLQDYGYTF. The CDR3 coding sequence is TGTGCCAGCAGGCTACAGGACTATGGCTACACCTTC. The chain is built from TRBV5-6 and TRBJ1-2; D may be TRBD1 (5 bases). The germline V gene encodes CDR1 SGHDT and CDR2 YYEEEE. This CDR3 comprises 12 residues. The V and J ends lost 5 bases and 3 bases respectively, with 8 bases between them.

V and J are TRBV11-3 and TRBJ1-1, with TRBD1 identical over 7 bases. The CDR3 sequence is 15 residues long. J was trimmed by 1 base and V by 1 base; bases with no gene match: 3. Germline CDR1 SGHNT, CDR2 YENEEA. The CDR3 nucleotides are TGTGCCAGCAGCTTAGGGAACAGGGGGAACACTGAAGCTTTCTTT. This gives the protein CASSLGNRGNTEAFF.

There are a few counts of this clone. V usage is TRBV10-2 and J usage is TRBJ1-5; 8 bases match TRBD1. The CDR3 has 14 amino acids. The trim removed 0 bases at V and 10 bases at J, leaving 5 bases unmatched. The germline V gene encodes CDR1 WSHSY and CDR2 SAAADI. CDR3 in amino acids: CASSESDRDVPQHF. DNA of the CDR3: TGCGCCAGCAGTGAGTCGGACAGGGATGTCCCCCAGCATTTT.

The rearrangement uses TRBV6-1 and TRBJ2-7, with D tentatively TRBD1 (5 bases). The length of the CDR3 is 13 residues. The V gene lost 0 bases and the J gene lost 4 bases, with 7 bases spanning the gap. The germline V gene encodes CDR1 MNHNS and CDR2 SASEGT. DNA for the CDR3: TGTGCCAGCAGTGAAGCTAGGACATACGAGCAGTACTTC. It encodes CASSEARTYEQYF.

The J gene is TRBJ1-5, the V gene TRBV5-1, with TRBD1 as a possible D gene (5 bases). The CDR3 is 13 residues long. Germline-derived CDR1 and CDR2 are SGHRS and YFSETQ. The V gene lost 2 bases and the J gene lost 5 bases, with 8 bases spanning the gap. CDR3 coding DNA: TGCGCCAGCAGCTTTGACAGTTATCAGCCCCAGCATTTT. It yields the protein CASSFDSYQPQHF. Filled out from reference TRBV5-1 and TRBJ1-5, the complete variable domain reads KAGVTQTPRYLIKTRGQQVTLSCSPISGHRSVSWYQQTPGQGLQFLFEYFSETQRNKGNFPGRFSGRQFSNSRSEMNVSTLELGDSALYLCASSFDSYQPQHFGDGTRLSIL.

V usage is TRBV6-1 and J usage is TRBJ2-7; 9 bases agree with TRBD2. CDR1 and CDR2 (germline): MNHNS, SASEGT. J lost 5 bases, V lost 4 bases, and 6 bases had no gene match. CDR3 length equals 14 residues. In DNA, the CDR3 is TGTGCCAGCAGTGGTAGCGGGAGCGCCCACGAGCAGTACTTC. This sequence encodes CASSGSGSAHEQYF.

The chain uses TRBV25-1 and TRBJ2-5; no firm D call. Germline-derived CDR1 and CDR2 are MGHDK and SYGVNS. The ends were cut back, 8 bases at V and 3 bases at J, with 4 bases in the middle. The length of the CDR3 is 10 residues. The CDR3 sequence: CASVEETQYF. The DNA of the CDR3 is TGTGCCAGCGTAGAAGAGACCCAGTACTTC. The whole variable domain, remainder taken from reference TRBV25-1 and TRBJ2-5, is EADIYQTPRYLVIGTGKKITLECSQTMGHDKMYWYQQDPGMELHLIHYSYGVNSTEKGDLSSESTVSRIRTEHFPLTLESARPSHTSQYLCASVEETQYFGPGTRLLVL.

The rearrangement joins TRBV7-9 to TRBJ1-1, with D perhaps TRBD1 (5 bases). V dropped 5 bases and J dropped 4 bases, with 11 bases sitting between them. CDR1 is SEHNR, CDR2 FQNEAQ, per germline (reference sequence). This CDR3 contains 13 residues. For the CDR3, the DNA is TGTGCCAGCAGCGGGGACGGGGGCACTGAAGCTTTCTTT. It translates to CASSGDGGTEAFF.

The CDR3 protein is CASSRCRAGATYEQYF. CDR3 nucleotide sequence: TGTGCCAGCAGCAGATGCCGGGCGGGAGCTACCTACGAGCAGTACTTC. The chain recombines TRBV21-1 with TRBJ2-7; the D segment call TRBD2 is taken from the table without a DNA check. TRBV21-1 is assigned pseudogene status. The CDR3 covers 16 residues.

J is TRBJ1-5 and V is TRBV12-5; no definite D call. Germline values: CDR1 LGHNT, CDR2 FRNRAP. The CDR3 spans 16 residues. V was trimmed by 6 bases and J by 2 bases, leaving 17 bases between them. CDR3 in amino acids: CASGHQVASGNQPQHF. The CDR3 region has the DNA TGTGCTAGTGGACACCAGGTGGCGAGTGGCAATCAGCCCCAGCATTTT.

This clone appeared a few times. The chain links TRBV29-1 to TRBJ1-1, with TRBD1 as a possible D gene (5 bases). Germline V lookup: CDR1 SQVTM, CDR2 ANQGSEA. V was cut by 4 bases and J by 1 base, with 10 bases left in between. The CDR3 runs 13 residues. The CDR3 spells CSVGVGGNTEAFF. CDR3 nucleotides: TGCAGCGTTGGAGTCGGGGGGAACACTGAAGCTTTCTTT.

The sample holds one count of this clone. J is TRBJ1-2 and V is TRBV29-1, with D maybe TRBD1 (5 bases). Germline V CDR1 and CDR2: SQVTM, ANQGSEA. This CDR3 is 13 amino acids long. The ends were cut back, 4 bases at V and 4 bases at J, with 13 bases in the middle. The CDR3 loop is CSVVGQRSYGYTF. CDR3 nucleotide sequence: TGCAGCGTTGTGGGGCAGAGATCCTATGGCTACACCTTC.

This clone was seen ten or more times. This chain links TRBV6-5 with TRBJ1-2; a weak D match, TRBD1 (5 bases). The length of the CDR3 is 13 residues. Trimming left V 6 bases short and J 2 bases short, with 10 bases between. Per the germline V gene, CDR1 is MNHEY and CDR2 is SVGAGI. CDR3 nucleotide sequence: TGTGCCAGCAGGGACACCACCAACTATGGCTACACCTTC. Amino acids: CASRDTTNYGYTF.

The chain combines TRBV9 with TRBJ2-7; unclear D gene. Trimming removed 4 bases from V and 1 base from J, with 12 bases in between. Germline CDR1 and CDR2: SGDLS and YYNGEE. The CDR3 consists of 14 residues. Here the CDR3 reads CASSPRGGSYEQYF. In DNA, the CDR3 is TGTGCCAGCAGCCCCAGAGGCGGATCCTACGAGCAGTACTTC.

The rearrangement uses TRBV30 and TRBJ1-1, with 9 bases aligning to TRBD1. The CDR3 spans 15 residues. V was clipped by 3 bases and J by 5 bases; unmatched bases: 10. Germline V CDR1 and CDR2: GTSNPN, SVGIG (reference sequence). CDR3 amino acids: CAWSAPGTGRTEAFF. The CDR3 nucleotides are TGTGCCTGGAGCGCCCCAGGGACAGGGAGGACTGAAGCTTTCTTT. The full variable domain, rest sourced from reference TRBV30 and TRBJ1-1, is SQTIHQWPATLVQPVGSPLSLECTVEGTSNPNLYWYRQAAGRGLQLLFYSVGIGQISSEVPQNLSASRPQDRQFILSSKKLLLSDSGFYLCAWSAPGTGRTEAFFGQGTRLTVV.

CDR3 bases: TGTGCCAGCAGCGACCCGGGACTAGCGGGAGGTAATGAGCAGTTCTTC. Translating gives CASSDPGLAGGNEQFF. This chain connects TRBV5-4 to TRBJ2-1; TRBD2 aligns across 15 bases. The CDR3 consists of 16 residues. Trimming removed 4 bases from V and 7 bases from J; junction bases left unmatched: 6. CDR1 and CDR2 from the germline V gene are SGHNT and YYREEE (reference sequence).